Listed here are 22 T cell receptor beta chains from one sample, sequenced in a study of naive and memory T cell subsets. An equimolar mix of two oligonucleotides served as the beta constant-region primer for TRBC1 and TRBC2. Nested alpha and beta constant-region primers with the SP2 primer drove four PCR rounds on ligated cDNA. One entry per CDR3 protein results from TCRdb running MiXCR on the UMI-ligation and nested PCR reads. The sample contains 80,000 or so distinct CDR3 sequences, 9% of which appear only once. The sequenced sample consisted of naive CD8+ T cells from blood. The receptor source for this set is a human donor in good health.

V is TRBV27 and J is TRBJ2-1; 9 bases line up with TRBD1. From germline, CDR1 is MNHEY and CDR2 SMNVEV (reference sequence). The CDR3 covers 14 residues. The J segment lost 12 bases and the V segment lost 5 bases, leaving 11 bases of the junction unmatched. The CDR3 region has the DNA TGTGCCAGCAGTATAGGGACAGGGCCTGATCGGCAGTTCTTC. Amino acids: CASSIGTGPDRQFF.

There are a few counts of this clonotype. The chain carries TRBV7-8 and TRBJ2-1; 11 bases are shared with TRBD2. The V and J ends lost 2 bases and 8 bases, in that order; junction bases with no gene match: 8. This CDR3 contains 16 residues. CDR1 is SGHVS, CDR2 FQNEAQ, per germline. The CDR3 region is CASSLIGLAGGDEQFF. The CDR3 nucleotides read TGTGCCAGCAGCTTAATCGGGCTAGCGGGAGGCGATGAGCAGTTCTTC. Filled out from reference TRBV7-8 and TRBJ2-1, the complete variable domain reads GAGVSQSPRYKVAKRGQDVALRCDPISGHVSLFWYQQALGQGPEFLTYFQNEAQLDKSGLPSDRFFAERPEGSVSTLKIQRTQQEDSAVYLCASSLIGLAGGDEQFFGPGTRLTVL.

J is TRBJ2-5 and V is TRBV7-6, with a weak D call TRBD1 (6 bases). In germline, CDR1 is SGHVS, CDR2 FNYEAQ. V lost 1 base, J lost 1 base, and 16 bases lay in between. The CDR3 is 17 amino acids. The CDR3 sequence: CASSLGLSRTAQETQYF. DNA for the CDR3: TGTGCCAGCAGCTTAGGATTAAGTCGGACAGCCCAAGAGACCCAGTACTTC. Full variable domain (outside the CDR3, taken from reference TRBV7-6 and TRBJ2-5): GAGVSQSPRYKVTKRGQDVALRCDPISGHVSLYWYRQALGQGPEFLTYFNYEAQQDKSGLPNDRFSAERPEGSISTLTIQRTEQRDSAMYRCASSLGLSRTAQETQYFGPGTRLLVL.

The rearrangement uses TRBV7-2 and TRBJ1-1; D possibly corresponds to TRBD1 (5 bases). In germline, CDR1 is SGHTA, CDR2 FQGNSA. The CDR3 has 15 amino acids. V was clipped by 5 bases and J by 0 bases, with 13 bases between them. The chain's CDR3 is CASSIDSHMNTEAFF. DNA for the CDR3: TGTGCCAGCAGCATCGACAGCCATATGAACACTGAAGCTTTCTTT. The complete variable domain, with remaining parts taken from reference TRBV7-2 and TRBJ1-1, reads GAGVSQSPSNKVTEKGKDVELRCDPISGHTALYWYRQSLGQGLEFLIYFQGNSAPDKSGLPSDRFSAERTGGSVSTLTIQRTQQEDSAVYLCASSIDSHMNTEAFFGQGTRLTVV.

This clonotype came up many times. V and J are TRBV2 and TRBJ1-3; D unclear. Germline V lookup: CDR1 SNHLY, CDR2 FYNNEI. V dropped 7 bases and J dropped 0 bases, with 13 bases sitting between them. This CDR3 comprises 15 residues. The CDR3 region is CASNPNTHSGNTIYF. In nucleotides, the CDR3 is TGTGCCAGCAACCCTAACACGCACTCTGGAAACACCATATATTTT.

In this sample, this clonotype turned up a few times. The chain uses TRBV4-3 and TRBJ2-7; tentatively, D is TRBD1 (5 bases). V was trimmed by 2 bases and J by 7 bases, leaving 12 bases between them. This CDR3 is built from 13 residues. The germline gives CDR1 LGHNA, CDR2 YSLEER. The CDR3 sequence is CASSQQGSREQYF. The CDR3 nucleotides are TGCGCCAGCAGCCAACAGGGCAGTCGGGAGCAGTACTTC.

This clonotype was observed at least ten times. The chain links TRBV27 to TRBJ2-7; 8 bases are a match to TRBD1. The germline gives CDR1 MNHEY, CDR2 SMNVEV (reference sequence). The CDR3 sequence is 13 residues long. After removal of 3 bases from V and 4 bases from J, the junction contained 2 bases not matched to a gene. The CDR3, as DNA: TGTGCCAGCAGTTTGTACAGGGGGTACGAGCAGTACTTC. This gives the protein CASSLYRGYEQYF.

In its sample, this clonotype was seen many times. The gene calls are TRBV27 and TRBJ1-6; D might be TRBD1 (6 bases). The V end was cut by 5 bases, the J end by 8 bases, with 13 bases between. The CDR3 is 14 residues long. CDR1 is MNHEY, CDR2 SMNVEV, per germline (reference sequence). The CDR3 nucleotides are TGTGCCAGCAGTCCTACGACAGGTTATTCACCCCTCCACTTT. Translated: CASSPTTGYSPLHF.

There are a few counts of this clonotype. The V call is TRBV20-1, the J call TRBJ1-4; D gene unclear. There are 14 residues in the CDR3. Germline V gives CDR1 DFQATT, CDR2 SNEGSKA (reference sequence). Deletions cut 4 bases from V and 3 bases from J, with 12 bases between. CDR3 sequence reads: CSATSHASNEKLFF. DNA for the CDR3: TGCAGTGCTACCTCCCATGCTTCTAATGAAAAACTGTTTTTT.

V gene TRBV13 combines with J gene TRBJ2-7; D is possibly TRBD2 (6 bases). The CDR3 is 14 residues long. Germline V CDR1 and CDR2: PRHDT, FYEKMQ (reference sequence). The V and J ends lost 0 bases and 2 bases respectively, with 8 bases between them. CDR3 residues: CASSLGPGAYEQYF. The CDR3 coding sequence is TGTGCCAGCAGCTTAGGTCCGGGGGCCTACGAGCAGTACTTC.

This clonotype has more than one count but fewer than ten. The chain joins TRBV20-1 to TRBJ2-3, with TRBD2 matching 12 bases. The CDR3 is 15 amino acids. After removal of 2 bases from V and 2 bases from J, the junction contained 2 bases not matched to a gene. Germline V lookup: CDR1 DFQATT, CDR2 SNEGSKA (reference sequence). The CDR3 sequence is CSARRTSGNTDTQYF. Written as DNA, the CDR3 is TGCAGTGCTAGAAGGACTAGCGGGAACACAGATACGCAGTATTTT.

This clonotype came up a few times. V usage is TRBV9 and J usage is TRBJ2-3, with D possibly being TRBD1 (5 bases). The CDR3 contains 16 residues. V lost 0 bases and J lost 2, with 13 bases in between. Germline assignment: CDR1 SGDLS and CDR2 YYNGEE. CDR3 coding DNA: TGTGCCAGCAGCGTAGGCAGGGCGAGCAACACAGATACGCAGTATTTT. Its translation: CASSVGRASNTDTQYF.

CDR3 DNA sequence: TGTGCCAGCACCCCCCGGACTAGCGGGAGGGCCGGGGAGCTGTTTTTT. This translates into CASTPRTSGRAGELFF. The chain uses TRBV6-2 or TRBV6-3 and TRBJ2-2; 15 bases map to TRBD2. Germline loops: CDR1 MNHEY, CDR2 SVGEGT. The CDR3 is 16 amino acids. Germline trimming cut 7 bases from V and 6 bases from J; bases unmatched to any gene: 6.

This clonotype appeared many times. The chain's CDR3 is CASSLFLSSGANVLTF. The CDR3 DNA is TGTGCCAGCAGCCTCTTCTTGAGTTCTGGGGCCAACGTCCTGACTTTC. The chain employs TRBV6-5 and TRBJ2-6, with D hard to call. Germline V lookup: CDR1 MNHEY, CDR2 SVGAGI. The length of the CDR3 is 16 residues. The V end was cut by 6 bases, the J end by 1 base, with 13 bases between.

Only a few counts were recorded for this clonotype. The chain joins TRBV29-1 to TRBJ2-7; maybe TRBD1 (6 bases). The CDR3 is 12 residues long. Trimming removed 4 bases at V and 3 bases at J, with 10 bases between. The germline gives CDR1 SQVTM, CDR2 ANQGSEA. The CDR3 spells CSVVPQGYEQYF. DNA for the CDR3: TGCAGCGTTGTTCCACAGGGCTACGAGCAGTACTTC.

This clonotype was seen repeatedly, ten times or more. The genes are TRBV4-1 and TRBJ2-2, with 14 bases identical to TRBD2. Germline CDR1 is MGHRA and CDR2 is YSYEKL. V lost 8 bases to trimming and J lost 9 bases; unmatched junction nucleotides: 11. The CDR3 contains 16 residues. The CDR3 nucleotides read TGCGCCAGCGCTGAGTTCGGGACTAGCGGGAGCCGGGAGCTGTTTTTT. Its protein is CASAEFGTSGSRELFF.

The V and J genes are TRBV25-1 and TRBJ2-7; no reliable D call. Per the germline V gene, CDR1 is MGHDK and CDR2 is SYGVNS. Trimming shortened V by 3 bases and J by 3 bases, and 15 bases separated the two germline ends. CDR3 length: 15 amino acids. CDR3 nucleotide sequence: TGTGCCAGCAGTGAGGGGATGGAAGCCAACTACGAGCAGTACTTC. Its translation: CASSEGMEANYEQYF.

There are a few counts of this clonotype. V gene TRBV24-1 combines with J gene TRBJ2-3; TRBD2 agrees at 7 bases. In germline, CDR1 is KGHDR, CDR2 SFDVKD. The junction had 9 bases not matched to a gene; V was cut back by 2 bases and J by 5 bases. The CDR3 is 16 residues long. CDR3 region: CATSDSTGTTLDTQYF. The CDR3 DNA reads TGTGCCACCAGTGATTCGACCGGGACTACCTTAGATACGCAGTATTTT.

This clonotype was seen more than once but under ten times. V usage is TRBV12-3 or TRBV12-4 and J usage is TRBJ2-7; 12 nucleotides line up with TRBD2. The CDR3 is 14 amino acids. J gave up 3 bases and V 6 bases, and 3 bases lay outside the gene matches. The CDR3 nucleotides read TGTGCCAGCAGACTAGCGGGAGGATACTACGAGCAGTACTTC. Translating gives CASRLAGGYYEQYF.

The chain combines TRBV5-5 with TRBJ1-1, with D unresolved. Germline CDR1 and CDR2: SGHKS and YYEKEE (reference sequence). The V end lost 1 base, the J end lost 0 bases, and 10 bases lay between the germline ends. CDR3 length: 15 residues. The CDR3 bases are TGTGCCAGCAGCTTGTGGGCCAGCATGAACACTGAAGCTTTCTTT. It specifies CASSLWASMNTEAFF.

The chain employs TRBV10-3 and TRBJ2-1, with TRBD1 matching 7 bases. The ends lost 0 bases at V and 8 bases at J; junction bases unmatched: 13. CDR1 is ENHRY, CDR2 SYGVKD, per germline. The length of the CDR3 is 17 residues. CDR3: CAISESTFTGVSDEQFF. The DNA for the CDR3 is TGTGCCATCAGTGAGTCGACGTTCACAGGGGTTTCGGATGAGCAGTTCTTC.

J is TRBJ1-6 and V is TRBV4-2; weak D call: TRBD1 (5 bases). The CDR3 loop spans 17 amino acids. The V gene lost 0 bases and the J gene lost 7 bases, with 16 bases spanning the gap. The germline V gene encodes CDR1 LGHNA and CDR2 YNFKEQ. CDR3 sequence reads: CASSQERMGLTNSPLHF. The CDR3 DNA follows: TGTGCCAGCAGCCAAGAGAGGATGGGACTGACGAATTCACCCCTCCACTTT.